A selection of T cell receptor beta chains follows, all from one sample in a study of shared clonotypes between healthy human individuals. Profiled with immunoSEQ multiplex PCR; TCRdb holds only in-frame clones, not every one. Seen here are fewer than 1.4 million clones, more than 75% observed once, and the top ten hold 0.5% to 0.65%. The material sequenced was memory CD4+ T cells from PBMCs. All receptors come from a man younger than 30 in good health. Some clones in this sample may be carry-over from other donors' samples. The CDR3 runs from the conserved cysteine through the conserved F or W. D genes are given only for firm matches. Clone size is not always given. Where it is, it says once, few, many or a class for expanded clones.

v_gene,j_gene,d_gene,abundance,len,CDR3nt,CDR3aa
TRBV20-1,TRBJ2-5,.,.,11,TGCAGTGCAAGACCCCAAGAGACCCAGTACTTC,CSARPQETQYF
TRBV7-2,TRBJ2-7,TRBD2,once,17,TGTGCCAGCAGCTTAAAAGCCTCTGGGCTAGCGGGAGTCGGGCAGTACTTC,CASSLKASGLAGVGQYF
TRBV6-5,TRBJ2-1,TRBD2,.,15,TGTGCCAGCATCCATAGCGGGAGCTCCTACAATGAGCAGTTCTTC,CASIHSGSSYNEQFF
TRBV5-1,TRBJ1-5,.,.,16,TGCGCCAGCAGCTTGGTCGGGGGATTTCCCAATCAGCCCCAGCATTTT,CASSLVGGFPNQPQHF
TRBV10-3,TRBJ1-1,TRBD1,.,14,TGTGCCATCGGTCAGGGGGCGCGGAACACTGAAGCTTTCTTT,CAIGQGARNTEAFF
TRBV7-8,TRBJ1-1,.,.,14,TGTGCCAGCAGCTTAGCTCCGGGGCCCCCTGAAGCTTTCTTT,CASSLAPGPPEAFF
TRBV6-1,TRBJ1-1,.,once,15,TGTGCCAGCAGTGACGGGGCAGGGCGTGGCACTGAAGCTTTCTTT,CASSDGAGRGTEAFF
TRBV11-1,TRBJ2-2,.,many,16,TGTGCCAGCAGCTCGTGGACAGAATTGAACACCGGGGAGCTGTTTTTT,CASSSWTELNTGELFF
TRBV9,TRBJ2-3,.,.,14,TGTGCCAGCAGCGTAGCTGGGCTAACCCATACGCAGTATTTT,CASSVAGLTHTQYF
TRBV2,TRBJ2-1,TRBD2,.,14,TGTGCCAGCAGTGCCGGGGGGGTTGAGAATGAGCAGTTCTTC,CASSAGGVENEQFF
TRBV5-4,TRBJ1-2,TRBD1,few,15,TGTGCCAGCAGCACTACGGACAGGGGGGCCTATGGCTACACCTTC,CASSTTDRGAYGYTF
TRBV6-1,TRBJ2-7,.,.,10,TGTGCCAGCGGTTACCTTGAGCAGTACTTC,CASGYLEQYF
TRBV5-1,TRBJ2-5,TRBD1,.,14,TGCGCCAGCAGCACTGGACAGGGTACGGAGACCCAGTACTTC,CASSTGQGTETQYF
TRBV15,TRBJ1-5,.,.,15,TGTGCCACCAGCCCCCGCCCTGGGGGAGCTCAGCCCCAGCATTTT,CATSPRPGGAQPQHF
TRBV5-1,TRBJ1-2,TRBD1,.,13,TGCGCCAGCAGCTGGGACAGGGGAAGAGGCTACACCTTC,CASSWDRGRGYTF
TRBV5-8,TRBJ1-1,.,.,13,TGTGCCAGCAGCCGAGGGGAGAACACTGAAGCTTTCTTT,CASSRGENTEAFF
TRBV6-6,TRBJ2-7,TRBD2,.,14,TGTGCCACCAACCCTAGCGGAGTCTCCTACGAGCAGTACTTC,CATNPSGVSYEQYF
TRBV28,TRBJ2-3,.,.,13,TGTGCCAGCAATGGGGCAGGGAAAGATACGCAGTATTTT,CASNGAGKDTQYF
TRBV30,TRBJ1-2,.,few,13,TGTGCCTGGAGCCTAACCCCGAACTATGGCTACACCTTC,CAWSLTPNYGYTF
TRBV4-1,TRBJ2-5,TRBD2,.,18,TGCGCCAGCAGCCAAGAGGACCCGACTAGCGGGAGGTCAGAGACCCAGTACTTC,CASSQEDPTSGRSETQYF
TRBV2,TRBJ2-3,.,.,14,TGTGCCAGCACACTAGCTTTTATCGCAGATACGCAGTATTTT,CASTLAFIADTQYF
TRBV28,TRBJ2-5,.,.,12,TGTGCCAGCAGCCGGACATGGGGTTCCCAGTACTTC,CASSRTWGSQYF
TRBV7-9,TRBJ1-1,.,few,19,TGTGCCAGCAGCTCAAAAAGTGGGACTCCCCCCCGGGTTAACACTGAAGCTTTCTTT,CASSSKSGTPPRVNTEAFF
TRBV5-6,TRBJ2-7,.,.,15,TGTGCCAGCAGCTTAGGCTTCCCGACCCCCTACGAGCAGTACTTC,CASSLGFPTPYEQYF
TRBV7-9,TRBJ1-1,.,.,15,TGTGCCAGCAGCTTAAATCGGGGTTTTAGTACTGAAGCTTTCTTT,CASSLNRGFSTEAFF
TRBV5-6,TRBJ2-5,TRBD2,.,16,TGTGCCAGCAGCTTTGGGCTAGCGGGGGGCCAAGAGACCCAGTACTTC,CASSFGLAGGQETQYF
TRBV11-1,TRBJ1-2,.,.,13,TGTGCCAGCAGCCCACAGGGCTACTATGGCTACACCTTC,CASSPQGYYGYTF
TRBV7-3,TRBJ2-2,.,.,13,TGTGCCAGCAGCTTCGGGGGAACCGGGGAGCTGTTTTTT,CASSFGGTGELFF
TRBV19,TRBJ2-1,.,.,17,TGTGCCAGTACAGGCGGATGGGGGCAGGGAAACCCAAATGAGCAGTTCTTC,CASTGGWGQGNPNEQFF
TRBV6-5,TRBJ2-5,.,few,14,TGTGCCAGCAGGCCGTCCGGGACTTGGGGGGCCCAGTACTTC,CASRPSGTWGAQYF
TRBV2,TRBJ2-1,TRBD1,.,14,TGTGCCAGCAGTGAAGGCAGGGGGTATGGTGAGCAGTTCTTC,CASSEGRGYGEQFF
TRBV5-1,TRBJ2-7,.,.,11,TGCGCCAGCAGCTTGGAGTCCGAGCAGTACTTC,CASSLESEQYF
TRBV19,TRBJ2-7,.,once,11,TGTGCCAGTAGTATAGGGCTCGAGCAGTACTTC,CASSIGLEQYF
TRBV18,TRBJ2-1,TRBD2,few,15,TGTGCCAGCTCACTACAATACCAAGCGGGAATTGAGCAGTTCTTC,CASSLQYQAGIEQFF
TRBV29-1,TRBJ2-7,TRBD1,many,14,TGCAGCGTTGTCGGAGGTCAGGGGGCGGACGAGCAGTACTTC,CSVVGGQGADEQYF
TRBV9,TRBJ1-4,TRBD1,.,17,TGTGCCAGCAGCGTAACAGGGGATATCAGGACTAATGAAAAACTGTTTTTT,CASSVTGDIRTNEKLFF
TRBV5-4,TRBJ2-7,TRBD2,.,14,TGTGCCAGCAGCTTAGGGGAGGGCCCCTACGAGCAGTACTTC,CASSLGEGPYEQYF
TRBV6-6,TRBJ1-1,TRBD1,.,13,TGTGCCAGCAGCCCAGGACAGGGGGCGTCAGCTTTCTTT,CASSPGQGASAFF
TRBV28,TRBJ1-5,.,.,15,TGTGCCAGCACCTGGGTAGGGGGTAGTAATCAGCCCCAGCATTTT,CASTWVGGSNQPQHF
TRBV14,TRBJ2-2,.,.,14,TGTGCCAGCAGCCAGACAGGGAGGACCGGGGAGCTGTTTTTT,CASSQTGRTGELFF
TRBV28,TRBJ1-5,.,.,13,TGTGCCAGCAGTTTGGGGGGGGCGCTACCCCAGCATTTT,CASSLGGALPQHF
TRBV11-1,TRBJ1-3,.,once,19,TGTGCCAGCAGCTTAGTGGTAGTTTGGAACCTAAGTCCCGGAAACACCATATATTTT,CASSLVVVWNLSPGNTIYF
TRBV6-5,TRBJ2-3,.,.,14,TGTGCCAGCAGTTACCGGAGGCCCACAGATACGCAGTATTTT,CASSYRRPTDTQYF
TRBV18,TRBJ2-7,TRBD2,.,13,TGTGCCAGCTCCCTGGCGGGAGCCGACGAGCAGTACTTC,CASSLAGADEQYF
TRBV5-1,TRBJ1-1,.,.,15,TGCGCCAGCAGCCCGCAGGGGAGTGGGAACACTGAAGCTTTCTTT,CASSPQGSGNTEAFF
TRBV6-5,TRBJ2-1,.,.,13,TGTGCCAGCAGTGATGCGACAGGCAATGAGCAGTTCTTC,CASSDATGNEQFF
TRBV28,TRBJ1-5,.,.,14,TGTGCCAGCAGTTCTACTCTTAGCAATCAGCCCCAGCATTTT,CASSSTLSNQPQHF
TRBV7-8,TRBJ1-4,TRBD1,.,15,TGTGCCAGCAGCTTAGATGGACAGGATAATGAAAAACTGTTTTTT,CASSLDGQDNEKLFF
TRBV9,TRBJ1-1,.,.,14,TGTGCCAGCAGCGTAGTCGTAGGGTTCGATGAAGCTTTCTTT,CASSVVVGFDEAFF
TRBV18,TRBJ2-5,.,.,14,TGTGCCAGCTCACCATCGCGCCAGCGAGAGACCCAGTACTTC,CASSPSRQRETQYF
TRBV7-9,TRBJ2-2,.,once,14,TGTGCCAGCAGCCCCCCGGGACGGGCCGGGGAGCTGTTTTTT,CASSPPGRAGELFF
TRBV4-1,TRBJ2-2,TRBD2,.,14,TGCGCCAGCAGCCAAGTAGCGGGCCCCGGGGAGCTGTTTTTT,CASSQVAGPGELFF
TRBV7-2,TRBJ2-5,.,.,16,TGTGCCAGCAGCTTATGGGTGGGACCACCGAAAGAGACCCAGTACTTC,CASSLWVGPPKETQYF
TRBV5-6,TRBJ1-5,.,few,14,TGTGCCAGCAACTACAAAGGGATCAATCAGCCCCAGCATTTT,CASNYKGINQPQHF